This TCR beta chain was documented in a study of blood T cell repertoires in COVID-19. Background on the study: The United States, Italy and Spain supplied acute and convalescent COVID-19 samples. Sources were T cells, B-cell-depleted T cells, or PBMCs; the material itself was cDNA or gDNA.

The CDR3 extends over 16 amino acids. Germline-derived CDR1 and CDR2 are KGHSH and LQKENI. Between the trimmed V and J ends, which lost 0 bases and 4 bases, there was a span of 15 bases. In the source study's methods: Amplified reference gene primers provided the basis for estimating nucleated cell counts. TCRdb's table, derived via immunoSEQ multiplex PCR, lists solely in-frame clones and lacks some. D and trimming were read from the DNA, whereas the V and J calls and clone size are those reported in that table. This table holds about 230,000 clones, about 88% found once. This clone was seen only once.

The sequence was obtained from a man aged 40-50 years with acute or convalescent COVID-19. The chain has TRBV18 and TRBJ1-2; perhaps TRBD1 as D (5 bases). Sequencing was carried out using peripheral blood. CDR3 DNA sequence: TGTGCCAGCTCACCACCGGGTGTGACAGAGCTCTATGGCTACACCTTC. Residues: CASSPPGVTELYGYTF. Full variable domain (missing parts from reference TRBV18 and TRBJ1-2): NAGVMQNPRHLVRRRGQEARLRCSPMKGHSHVYWYRQLPEEGLKFMVYLQKENIIDESGMPKERFSAEFPKEGPSILRIQQVVRGDSAAYFCASSPPGVTELYGYTFGSGTRLTVV.